The 28 T cell receptor beta chains given below trace back to one sample, sequenced in a study of blood T cell repertoires in COVID-19 (dated by TCRdb to between 2020 and 2021). The library was generated by the immunoSEQ multiplex PCR assay. The clones in this table, taken by TCRdb from immuneACCESS, are in-frame only. Not every clone is retained; where verified, under half of the shortfall comes from an unresolved V gene, and the cause of the rest is unknown. A total of roughly 120,000 clones appear in this sample, about nine tenths of them only once. Of the sample, 3.7% is held by the ten largest clones. The source material was peripheral blood. These receptors originate from a man aged 50 or older with active COVID-19.

This clone appeared a few times. The chain is built from TRBV6-6 and TRBJ1-1; tentative D call: TRBD1 (5 bases). CDR3 length: 15 residues. Germline lookup yields CDR1 MNHNY and CDR2 SVGAGI (reference sequence). Trimming cost V 0 bases and J 1 base, with 9 bases left between them. This chain's CDR3 is CASSYSQAPNTEAFF. The CDR3 DNA is TGTGCCAGCAGTTACTCACAGGCGCCGAACACTGAAGCTTTCTTT.

The rearrangement links TRBV27 to TRBJ2-2; 8 bases map to TRBD2. Germline loops: CDR1 MNHEY, CDR2 SMNVEV (reference sequence). This CDR3 region has 21 residues. V was clipped by 6 bases and J by 1 base; unmatched bases: 22. Here the CDR3 DNA reads TGTGCCAGCAGGACTATCCTAGGCAGGGCGGGGGGTAAGCGGAACACCGGGGAGCTGTTTTTT. This encodes CASRTILGRAGGKRNTGELFF.

The V gene is TRBV7-9, the J gene TRBJ1-2; D may be TRBD1 (6 bases). CDR3 length equals 14 residues. Germline values: CDR1 SEHNR, CDR2 FQNEAQ (reference sequence). V shed 1 base and J shed 6 bases, with 12 bases lying between them. CDR3 region: CASSLDGGWDGYTF. Written as DNA, the CDR3 is TGTGCCAGCAGCTTAGATGGGGGCTGGGATGGCTACACCTTC.

This clone showed up just once. The chain carries TRBV6-6 and TRBJ1-3; the D gene is possibly TRBD1 (5 bases). This CDR3 comprises 16 residues. Germline CDR1 reads MNHNY; CDR2 reads SVGAGI (reference sequence). Trimming cost V 5 bases and J 5 bases, with 19 bases left between them. CDR3 protein: CASSKNTGTGRNTIYF. CDR3 DNA: TGTGCCAGCAGTAAAAACACCGGGACTGGGAGAAACACCATATATTTT.

This clone was seen a few times. This chain uses TRBV24-1 with TRBJ2-1; TRBD2 matches at 13 bases. The CDR3 is 20 residues long. Trimming removed 3 bases from V and 0 bases from J; junction bases left unmatched: 10. CDR1 KGHDR and CDR2 SFDVKD come from the germline V gene. The CDR3 loop is CATSDVPGTSGISSYNEQFF. The CDR3 DNA reads as TGTGCCACCAGTGATGTACCCGGGACTAGCGGGATAAGCTCCTACAATGAGCAGTTCTTC.

This clone was detected once. The V and J genes are TRBV29-1 and TRBJ1-1, with no clear D. CDR1 SQVTM and CDR2 ANQGSEA come from the germline V gene. The CDR3 has 12 amino acids. V was shortened by 1 base and J by 1 base, with 4 bases between the two germline ends. CDR3 coding DNA: TGCAGCGTTGAAGCGGGGAACACTGAAGCTTTCTTT. It codes for CSVEAGNTEAFF.

This chain connects TRBV24-1 to TRBJ1-5, with D uncertain. The CDR3 covers 15 residues. CDR1 is KGHDR and CDR2 is SFDVKD in the germline V gene. V was shortened by 7 bases and J by 0 bases, with 12 bases between the two germline ends. CDR3 protein: CATSEGSHSNQPQHF. In DNA form, the CDR3 reads TGTGCCACCAGCGAGGGCAGCCATAGCAATCAGCCCCAGCATTTT.

The V and J genes are TRBV12-3 or TRBV12-4 and TRBJ2-1; maybe TRBD2 (6 bases). Trimming shortened V by 7 bases and J by 9 bases, and 13 bases separated the two germline ends. This CDR3 contains 12 residues. The CDR3 protein is CASNKLAGEQFF. The CDR3 DNA reads as TGTGCCAGCAATAAACTAGCCGGTGAGCAGTTCTTC.

This clone is categorized as medium-sized. The rearrangement links TRBV29-1 to TRBJ1-1; possible D gene TRBD1, 5 bases. Trimming removed 7 bases at V and 5 bases at J, with 14 bases between. The germline V gene has CDR1 SQVTM and CDR2 ANQGSEA. The CDR3 totals 12 residues. This CDR3 reads CSAGSGETEAFF. The CDR3 DNA reads TGCAGCGCCGGGTCGGGGGAGACTGAAGCTTTCTTT.

The chain employs TRBV29-1 and TRBJ1-1; perhaps TRBD1 as D (5 bases). Germline V CDR1 and CDR2: SQVTM, ANQGSEA. There are 10 residues in the CDR3. V was pared by 3 bases and J by 10 bases, with 9 bases between. CDR3 DNA: TGCAGCGTTGATGATAGGGGAGCTTTCTTT. Protein sequence: CSVDDRGAFF.

The chain employs TRBV2 and TRBJ2-1; the D gene is possibly TRBD2 (5 bases). The germline V gene encodes CDR1 SNHLY and CDR2 FYNNEI. V was clipped by 3 bases and J by 4 bases, with 10 bases between them. The length of the CDR3 is 14 residues. CDR3 residues: CASSEGSGYNEQFF. The CDR3, as DNA: TGTGCCAGCAGTGAGGGTTCGGGATACAATGAGCAGTTCTTC.

The V and J genes are TRBV5-5 and TRBJ2-3; 16 nucleotides line up with TRBD2. The CDR3 length is 16 residues. V shed 4 bases, J shed 4 bases, and the junction held 3 bases outside the gene matches. Germline CDR1 and CDR2: SGHKS and YYEKEE (reference sequence). In DNA form, the CDR3 reads TGTGCCAGCAGCGCGGGACTAGCGGGGGGGCCAGATACGCAGTATTTT. Amino acid sequence: CASSAGLAGGPDTQYF.

This clone was recorded a few times. The rearrangement joins TRBV18 to TRBJ2-6; perhaps TRBD2 as D (7 bases). Trimming left V 1 base short and J 2 bases short, with 24 bases between. From germline, CDR1 is KGHSH and CDR2 LQKENI. This CDR3 comprises 21 residues. The chain's CDR3 is CASSPLNPRGGGTTGANVLTF. CDR3 DNA: TGTGCCAGCTCACCACTCAATCCAAGGGGAGGGGGAACGACTGGGGCCAACGTCCTGACTTTC.

V and J are TRBV12-3 or TRBV12-4 and TRBJ2-7; D is uncertain. Trimming removed 0 bases at V and 3 bases at J, with 6 bases between. The CDR3 totals 13 residues. In DNA form, the CDR3 reads TGTGCCAGCAGTTTAGCGCGTGGCTACGAGCAGTACGTC. It yields the protein CASSLARGYEQYV.

This chain links TRBV18 with TRBJ2-3; 15 bases match TRBD2. CDR3 size: 16 residues. J gave up 4 bases and V 6 bases, and 5 bases lay outside the gene matches. Germline values: CDR1 KGHSH, CDR2 LQKENI. The CDR3 region is CASSGTSGRPADTQYF. DNA of the CDR3: TGTGCCAGCTCCGGGACTAGCGGGAGGCCCGCAGATACGCAGTATTTT.

V and J are TRBV11-2 and TRBJ2-2; D remains unclear. CDR3 length: 16 amino acids. Trimming removed 5 bases at V and 5 bases at J, with 18 bases between. Germline V CDR1 and CDR2: SGHAT, FQNNGV. The CDR3 DNA sequence: TGTGCCAGCAGCCCCCGGCGCATGAGGCGGACCGGGGAGCTGTTTTTT. Protein product: CASSPRRMRRTGELFF.

J is TRBJ2-3 and V is TRBV29-1; 9 nucleotides agree with TRBD2. Germline CDR1 is SQVTM and CDR2 is ANQGSEA. The CDR3 runs 15 residues. J gave up 2 bases and V 1 base, and 4 bases lay outside the gene matches. The chain's CDR3 is CSVEGTSASTDTQYF. CDR3 in DNA: TGCAGCGTTGAAGGGACTAGCGCATCCACAGATACGCAGTATTTT.

This clone was counted a single time. This chain links TRBV19 with TRBJ2-1, with TRBD2 identical over 11 bases. The germline CDR1 and CDR2 sequences are LNHDA and SQIVND (reference sequence). Germline trimming cut 5 bases from V and 8 bases from J; bases unmatched to any gene: 11. The CDR3 has 16 residues. CDR3 DNA: TGTGCCAGTAGTTTTCAAACTAGCGGGAGTTTACATGAGCAGTTCTTC. Protein product: CASSFQTSGSLHEQFF.

CDR3 nucleotide sequence: TGTGCCAGCAGTCGAGGACTACTAGCGGGAGGGCCAGATACGCAGTATTTT. The encoded protein is CASSRGLLAGGPDTQYF. J is TRBJ2-3 and V is TRBV2; the match to TRBD2 covers 13 bases. V trimming: 5 bases; J trimming: 4 bases; junction bases outside the gene matches: 9. The CDR3 has 17 amino acids. Looked up from germline, CDR1 is SNHLY and CDR2 is FYNNEI.

The chain combines TRBV5-6 with TRBJ2-7; D might be TRBD2 (5 bases). Germline V gene lookup returns CDR1 SGHDT and CDR2 YYEEEE. V was pared by 3 bases and J by 0 bases, with 7 bases between. The CDR3 has 13 amino acids. The CDR3 sequence: CASSSGSSYEQYF. The CDR3 nucleotides read TGTGCCAGCAGCTCGGGGAGCTCCTACGAGCAGTACTTC.

The V gene is TRBV18, the J gene TRBJ2-3; D is undetermined. Germline CDR1 KGHSH, CDR2 LQKENI. With 2 bases removed from V and 2 bases from J, the gap between germline ends came to 8 bases. This CDR3 region has 14 residues. In DNA, the CDR3 is TGTGCCAGCTCACCATCCGGTGCCACAGATACGCAGTATTTT. Amino acids: CASSPSGATDTQYF.

This rearrangement joins TRBV10-1 to TRBJ2-1, with a possible D match to TRBD2 (5 bases). Trimming took 3 bases from V and 9 from J, leaving 9 bases between them. The CDR3 spans 12 residues. The germline gives CDR1 WNHNN, CDR2 SYGVQD (reference sequence). The CDR3 DNA reads as TGCGCCAGCAGTGACTGGGCGGGTGAGCAGTTCTTC. Its translation: CASSDWAGEQFF.

This clone has only a few counts. The chain links TRBV7-9 to TRBJ1-3, with TRBD1 matching 9 bases. The V gene's germline CDR1 is SEHNR and CDR2 FQNEAQ (reference sequence). The CDR3 length is 15 residues. The trim removed 4 bases at V and 1 base at J, leaving 2 bases unmatched. The CDR3: CASSSGTGSGNTIYF. CDR3 coding DNA: TGTGCCAGCAGCTCAGGGACAGGGTCTGGAAACACCATATATTTT.

The chain combines TRBV6-1 with TRBJ2-7, with 9 bases aligning to TRBD1. This CDR3 comprises 14 residues. Germline-derived CDR1 and CDR2 are MNHNS and SASEGT. Trimming took 3 bases from V and 7 from J; bases not matched to a gene: 7. The CDR3, as DNA: TGTGCCAGCAGTGACAGGACAGGGGTGATGGAGCAGTACTTC. This codes for CASSDRTGVMEQYF.

The chain combines TRBV6-2 or TRBV6-3 with TRBJ2-7; 11 positions match TRBD1. The V segment lost 2 bases and the J segment 3 bases; nucleotides outside the gene matches: 0. Germline V CDR1 and CDR2: MNHEY, SVGEGT. There are 14 residues in the CDR3. CDR3 DNA: TGTGCCAGCAGTTACGGGACAGGGGGCTACGAGCAGTACTTC. Encoded protein: CASSYGTGGYEQYF.

The genes are TRBV5-6 and TRBJ2-7, with 7 bases identical to TRBD1. The junction had 10 bases not matched to a gene; V was cut back by 4 bases and J by 6 bases. The CDR3 runs to 14 residues. Germline V gene sequence: CDR1 SGHDT, CDR2 YYEEEE. Here the CDR3 reads CASSTFYRGPEQYV. For the CDR3, the DNA is TGTGCCAGCAGCACGTTTTACAGGGGTCCCGAGCAGTACGTC.

The chain uses TRBV6-6 and TRBJ2-3; 13 nucleotides align to TRBD2. Germline V CDR1 and CDR2: MNHNY, SVGAGI (reference sequence). Trimming at V came to 5 bases and at J to 2 bases, leaving 1 base not matched to a gene. The CDR3 totals 15 residues. The CDR3 bases are TGTGCCAGCAGTGGACTAGCGGGGGCCACAGATACGCAGTATTTT. Protein: CASSGLAGATDTQYF.

This clone has only a few counts. The chain employs TRBV1 and TRBJ1-2. TRBV1 constitutes a pseudogene. The CDR3 loop spans 13 amino acids. The chain's CDR3 is CTSSGSREDGYTF. In DNA, the CDR3 is TGCACCAGCAGCGGTAGCAGGGAGGATGGCTACACCTTC.